The 15 T cell receptor beta chains reported below all come from one sample, sequenced in a study of metastatic and nonmetastatic thyroid tumors. Ahead of thyroid surgery, no patient had received treatment of any kind. TCRdb recomputed clones from the PCR reads via MiXCR. This repertoire shows under 40,000 clones, about a sixth found once; its top ten account for 3% to 4%. The source material was blood. The source of these receptors is a female donor with papillary thyroid cancer or a benign thyroid nodule (not recorded which). Some clones in this sample may be carry-over from other donors' samples.

This clone appeared many times. This chain links TRBV3-1 with TRBJ2-1; possibly TRBD1 or TRBD2 for D (6 bases each). This CDR3 is built from 16 residues. Trimming removed 4 bases from V and 7 bases from J, with 20 bases in between. Germline lookup yields CDR1 LGHDT and CDR2 YNNKEL (reference sequence). The DNA for the CDR3 is TGTGCCAGCAGCCTCCGAGGGGGGTCGCGGAAGAATGAGCAGTTCTTC. This translates into CASSLRGGSRKNEQFF.

This clone showed up just a few times. An end of the junction differs from the germline gene, which may be a read error. The same CDR3 can be traced to other DNA sequences in this sample. The chain employs TRBV15 and TRBJ2-3, with D perhaps TRBD1 (6 bases). This CDR3 has 17 amino acids. Germline CDR1 LNHNV, CDR2 YYDKDF (reference sequence). In DNA form, the CDR3 reads TGTGCCACCAGCAGAGACAGGGGAAATCCAGGCACTGATACGCAGTATTTT. Its translation: CATSRDRGNPGTDTQYF.

The chain couples TRBV6-5 to TRBJ1-1; D ambiguous. V was trimmed by 0 bases and J by 1 base, leaving 6 bases between them. Germline V gene sequence: CDR1 MNHEY, CDR2 SVGAGI. The CDR3 totals 14 residues. The CDR3 DNA follows: TGTGCCAGCAGTTACTCTCGGCGGAACACTGAAGCTTTCTTT. Translating gives CASSYSRRNTEAFF.

Many counts were recorded for this clone. This chain links TRBV12-3 or TRBV12-4 with TRBJ1-2, with D uncertain. The CDR3 contains 15 residues. Between the trimmed V and J ends, which lost 3 bases and 4 bases, there was a span of 15 bases. CDR3 loop: CASSFLVRSPYGYTF. In nucleotides, the CDR3 is TGTGCCAGCAGTTTTCTGGTAAGAAGTCCCTATGGCTACACCTTC.

At least ten counts were recorded for this clone. J is TRBJ2-7 and V is TRBV6-1; 11 bases line up with TRBD2. The germline CDR1 and CDR2 sequences are MNHNS and SASEGT. J gave up 0 bases and V 6 bases, and 4 bases lay outside the gene matches. The CDR3 covers 15 residues. The DNA for the CDR3 is TGTGCCAGCAGAGGAGGACTAGCGGGCTCCTACGAGCAGTACTTC. Protein product: CASRGGLAGSYEQYF.

This clone was observed many times. This chain joins TRBV2 and TRBJ1-1; no definite D call. V was clipped by 7 bases and J by 0 bases, with 12 bases between them. The CDR3 consists of 14 residues. Per the germline V gene, CDR1 is SNHLY and CDR2 is FYNNEI. In DNA, the CDR3 is TGTGCCAGCACCGAAAGGGCATTGAACACTGAAGCTTTCTTT. It codes for CASTERALNTEAFF.

Points on this clone: A read error is possible here, since a much larger clone lies one base away. This rearrangement joins TRBV18 to TRBJ1-6; D remains ambiguous. V shed 6 bases and J shed 6 bases, with 15 bases lying between them. CDR3 length equals 15 residues. CDR1 is KGHSH and CDR2 is LQKENI in the germline V gene. CDR3 sequence reads: CASSLREHRNSPLHF. CDR3 in DNA: TGTGCCAGCTCGCTAAGGGAGCACCGTAATTCACCCCTCCACTTT.

This clone rates as medium-sized (0.01 to 0.1%). The V and J genes are TRBV11-2 and TRBJ2-7; 8 positions agree with TRBD1. The germline V gene has CDR1 SGHAT and CDR2 FQNNGV. The CDR3 covers 13 residues. The V gene end was trimmed by 5 bases and the J gene end by 3 bases; junction bases not matched to a gene: 3. The CDR3 loop is CASSRTGGYEQYF. DNA for the CDR3: TGTGCCAGCAGCCGAACAGGGGGCTACGAGCAGTACTTC.

At least ten counts were recorded for this clone. This chain links TRBV5-1 with TRBJ2-7; 7 bases are shared with TRBD2. V was pared by 8 bases and J by 0 bases, with 11 bases of the junction left unmatched. CDR1 SGHRS and CDR2 YFSETQ come from the germline V gene. CDR3 length: 15 amino acids. CDR3 residues: CASKNSGQSSYEQYF. The CDR3 DNA follows: TGCGCCAGTAAAAATAGCGGGCAAAGCTCCTACGAGCAGTACTTC.

The sample holds a few counts of this clone. This same CDR3 is encoded by further DNA sequences in the sample. The CDR3 reads CASSEDSSGANVLTF. The CDR3 DNA follows: TGTGCCAGCAGTGAGGACAGTTCTGGGGCCAACGTCCTGACTTTC. The chain joins TRBV6-4 to TRBJ2-6; possibly TRBD1 for D (6 bases). V lost 3 bases and J lost 1, with 7 bases in between. The CDR3 covers 15 residues. In germline, CDR1 is MRHNA, CDR2 SNTAGT.

This clone was recorded at least ten times. The genes are TRBV11-2 and TRBJ2-2, with no clear D. CDR3 length: 14 residues. Germline CDR1 SGHAT, CDR2 FQNNGV. The V end was cut by 1 base, the J end by 1 base, with 4 bases between. CDR3 bases: TGTGCCAGCAGCTTAGGACAGAACACCGGGGAGCTGTTTTTT. As protein: CASSLGQNTGELFF.

As to this clone: A read error may explain this, as a much larger clone is one base away. The chain has TRBV9 and TRBJ1-1; D is possibly TRBD1 (6 bases). The V gene lost 6 bases and the J gene lost 4 bases, with 16 bases spanning the gap. Germline V gene data show CDR1 as SGDLS and CDR2 as YYNGEE. The CDR3 length is 14 residues. The CDR3 bases are TGTGCCAGCACCCCGGCAGGGGCGACCACTGAAGCTTTCTTT. Translated, it gives CASTPAGATTEAFF.

This clone was seen many times. The chain carries TRBV5-1 and TRBJ2-5, with a weak D call TRBD2 (5 bases). V lost 10 bases and J 10 bases, leaving 23 bases between the germline ends. The length of the CDR3 is 13 residues. CDR1 is SGHRS and CDR2 is YFSETQ in the germline V gene. Here the CDR3 reads CALPGEPYGDQYF. For the CDR3, the DNA is TGCGCCTTGCCTGGGGAGCCTTACGGGGACCAGTACTTC.

This clone appeared many times. CDR3 in amino acids: CASHAAGEVAPLHF. CDR3 DNA: TGTGCCTCACACGCGGCAGGCGAAGTTGCACCCCTCCACTTT. This chain connects TRBV27 to TRBJ1-6; D is undetermined. The CDR3 covers 14 residues. From germline, CDR1 is MNHEY and CDR2 SMNVEV (reference sequence). V lost 11 bases and J 11 bases, leaving 22 bases between the germline ends.

To note about this clone: The junction departs from the called germline gene at one end, perhaps through a read error. This chain uses TRBV20-1 with TRBJ2-7, with D tentatively TRBD2 (7 bases). The germline gives CDR1 DFQATT, CDR2 SNEGSKA (reference sequence). CDR3 size: 13 residues. CDR3 region: CIARTRGSDEQYF. DNA for the CDR3: TGCATTGCTCGGACTAGGGGGTCGGACGAGCAGTACTTC.